One and the same sample provided the 10 T cell receptor beta chains below, sequenced in a study of TIL therapy for anti-PD-1-resistant metastatic lung cancer (dated by TCRdb to about 2021). The time point label for this specimen denotes: pre-treatment sample, taken before nivolumab and TIL therapy. Using bias-controlled multiplex PCR with the immunoSEQ v3 hsTCRB kit, the TCR beta CDR3 regions were amplified from genomic DNA. This immuneACCESS table, as held by TCRdb, lists in-frame sequences with V and J called but not all clones. Of the missing ones, under half trace to an unresolved V gene in checked studies; the others have no known cause. For this sample the table gives tens of thousands of clones, of which approximately 79% were detected only once. More than 12% of the sample lies in the top ten. The specimen was blood, collected at baseline. These receptors were taken from a man aged 70 or older with non-small cell lung cancer.

Note on this clone: At one end the junction does not follow the germline gene, possibly because of a read error. J is TRBJ2-2 and V is TRBV18; perhaps TRBD2 as D (7 bases). This CDR3 comprises 15 residues. Germline assignment: CDR1 KGHSH and CDR2 LQKENI. The CDR3 spells CASSPAGGPTGELFF. The CDR3 DNA reads TGTGCCAGTTCACCGGCCGGGGGGCCCACCGGGGAGCTGTTTTTT.

The V gene is TRBV6-5, the J gene TRBJ2-3; D unclear. The CDR3 sequence is 13 residues long. Germline values: CDR1 MNHEY, CDR2 SVGAGI. Deletions cut 4 bases from V and 0 bases from J, with 5 bases between. The DNA of the CDR3 is TGTGCCAGCAGTTCGCCGAGCACAGATACGCAGTATTTT. This encodes CASSSPSTDTQYF.

The chain couples TRBV4-1 to TRBJ2-2; maybe TRBD1 (6 bases). CDR1 is MGHRA, CDR2 YSYEKL, per germline. This CDR3 has 15 residues. V was shortened by 0 bases and J by 4 bases, with 9 bases between the two germline ends. The CDR3 nucleotides read TGCGCCAGCAGCCAAGATCGACAGGCCACCGGGGAGCTGTTTTTT. Its translation: CASSQDRQATGELFF.

V is TRBV9 and J is TRBJ2-1; no reliable D call. Trimming shortened V by 0 bases and J by 8 bases, and 12 bases separated the two germline ends. This CDR3 contains 14 residues. Per germline, CDR1 SGDLS and CDR2 YYNGEE. The CDR3 loop reads CASSVVVGPDEQFF. In nucleotides, the CDR3 is TGTGCCAGCAGCGTAGTTGTCGGACCCGATGAGCAGTTCTTC. The whole variable domain, remainder taken from reference TRBV9 and TRBJ2-1, is DSGVTQTPKHLITATGQRVTLRCSPRSGDLSVYWYQQSLDQGLQFLIQYYNGEERAKGNILERFSAQQFPDLHSELNLSSLELGDSALYFCASSVVVGPDEQFFGPGTRLTVL.

This clone was counted between two and nine times. The gene calls are TRBV19 and TRBJ2-1, with TRBD2 matching 8 bases. This CDR3 contains 15 residues. Losses at the gene ends were 5 bases for V and 4 bases for J; bases not matched to a gene: 7. Germline CDR1 is LNHDA and CDR2 is SQIVND (reference sequence). Here the CDR3 reads CASSRAGERYNEQFF. The CDR3 DNA is TGTGCCAGTAGTCGAGCGGGAGAGCGGTACAATGAGCAGTTCTTC.

The chain is built from TRBV10-1 and TRBJ2-1, with TRBD2 matching over 8 bases. V shed 0 bases and J 8 bases; nucleotides not matched to a gene: 6. Germline V gene sequence: CDR1 WNHNN, CDR2 SYGVQD (reference sequence). The CDR3 totals 15 residues. This CDR3 is CASSESGRAGYEQFF. The DNA for the CDR3 is TGCGCCAGCAGTGAGTCCGGGAGGGCAGGTTATGAGCAGTTCTTC.

This clone has only a few counts. The chain recombines TRBV28 with TRBJ1-6; no clear D gene. V was clipped by 5 bases and J by 5 bases, with 13 bases between them. There are 15 residues in the CDR3. Germline V gene lookup returns CDR1 MDHEN and CDR2 SYDVKM. DNA of the CDR3: TGTGCCAGCAGTACAGAGGTTCTTGATAATTCACCCCTCCACTTT. Residues: CASSTEVLDNSPLHF.

The chain uses TRBV7-2 and TRBJ2-5; 13 nucleotides agree with TRBD2. Germline CDR1 and CDR2: SGHTA and FQGNSA. The length of the CDR3 is 16 residues. J gave up 5 bases and V 4 bases, and 7 bases lay outside the gene matches. CDR3 sequence (DNA): TGTGCCAGCAGCTCCCGGACTAGCGGGAGCAGGGAGACCCAGTACTTC. Its protein product is CASSSRTSGSRETQYF. Combining the CDR3 with reference TRBV7-2 and TRBJ2-5 gives the whole variable domain GAGVSQSPSNKVTEKGKDVELRCDPISGHTALYWYRQSLGQGLEFLIYFQGNSAPDKSGLPSDRFSAERTGGSVSTLTIQRTQQEDSAVYLCASSSRTSGSRETQYFGPGTRLLVL.

The genes are TRBV7-3 and TRBJ2-1; possible D gene TRBD2, 6 bases. V was clipped by 1 base and J by 0 bases, with 10 bases between them. The CDR3 covers 16 residues. Germline V lookup: CDR1 SGHTA, CDR2 FQGTGA. In DNA, the CDR3 is TGTGCCAGCAGCTTAAGCGGGAAGGGCTCCTACAATGAGCAGTTCTTC. Its protein is CASSLSGKGSYNEQFF.

The chain employs TRBV30 and TRBJ1-2; unclear D gene. The CDR3 length is 15 residues. Trimming took off 6 bases at V and 2 bases at J, with 19 bases between the two ends. The germline V gene encodes CDR1 GTSNPN and CDR2 SVGIG (reference sequence). CDR3 in amino acids: CACRRERATNYGYTF. The CDR3, as DNA: TGTGCCTGCCGGAGGGAACGGGCAACAAACTATGGCTACACCTTC.